Listed below are T cell receptor beta chains from one sample, sequenced in a study of cytomegalovirus exposure and HLA in healthy donors. Sequenced by immunoSEQ multiplex PCR; TCRdb stores in-frame clones only, minus some. This table holds 150,000 or so clones, around four fifths found once. The sequenced sample was PBMCs. The receptors originated from a man in his thirties or forties in good health and CMV-seropositive. Each CDR3 is given with its conserved first and last residue. Fields, in order: CDR3 DNA, CDR3 protein, clone size, J gene, D gene, V gene. D genes are given only for firm matches. A row's size may be missing; if present it is once, few, many or a size class.

TGCGCCAGCAGCCAAGATGGCAGGGTGGACACTGAAGCTTTCTTT | CASSQDGRVDTEAFF | - | TRBJ1-1 | - | TRBV4-3
TGTGCCAGCAGCCAAGATCGGGGCTACAGGGTAGATTCTAACTATGGCTACACCTTC | CASSQDRGYRVDSNYGYTF | - | TRBJ1-2 | - | TRBV4-2
TGCGCCAGCAGCCAGTGGACAGGGGGCAACTCTGGGGCCAACGTCCTGACTTTC | CASSQWTGGNSGANVLTF | once | TRBJ2-6 | TRBD1 | TRBV4-1
TGTGCCAGCAGCCAGGACAGGCAATATGGCTACACCTTC | CASSQDRQYGYTF | - | TRBJ1-2 | TRBD1 | TRBV13
TGTGCCAGCAGCTTACAGCCCCGAGGCGATACGCAGTATTTT | CASSLQPRGDTQYF | few | TRBJ2-3 | - | TRBV7-2
TGCGCCAGCAGCCAAGATCTAGGGACTAGCGACTCCTACAATGAGCAGTTCTTC | CASSQDLGTSDSYNEQFF | - | TRBJ2-1 | TRBD2 | TRBV4-1
TGTGCCAGCTCACCGAACAGGGGGCCGGGTGAAAAACTGTTTTTT | CASSPNRGPGEKLFF | - | TRBJ1-4 | TRBD1 | TRBV18
TGTGCCAGCTCAAATAGCCCACCCTACGAGCAGTACTTC | CASSNSPPYEQYF | - | TRBJ2-7 | - | TRBV18
TGTGCCAGCAGCTTGGACCCAGGGGGCACCGGGGAGCTGTTTTTT | CASSLDPGGTGELFF | - | TRBJ2-2 | TRBD1 | TRBV5-5
TGCGCCAGCAGCGGGTCAGGCAGAGCGCATCTCCTAGCGGGCGAGCAGTACTTC | CASSGSGRAHLLAGEQYF | - | TRBJ2-7 | TRBD2 | TRBV5-1
TGTGCCAGCAGCCCGACGGGGGACGTCCGTCATACGCAGTATTTT | CASSPTGDVRHTQYF | - | TRBJ2-3 | - | TRBV13
TGTGCCAGCAGTGAACGGACAGCGTACTATGGCTACACCTTC | CASSERTAYYGYTF | - | TRBJ1-2 | - | TRBV6-1
TGTGCCAGCAGTCTAAGCGGACTTGATGGACGGATCCTACTCTATGGCTACACCTTC | CASSLSGLDGRILLYGYTF | - | TRBJ1-2 | - | TRBV27
TGTGCCAGCAGCTTAGCCAGGTTCGATCAGCCCCAGCATTTT | CASSLARFDQPQHF | - | TRBJ1-5 | - | TRBV7-2
TGTGCCAGCACCCCCGGGGGACTTGAGGGCTACACCTTC | CASTPGGLEGYTF | - | TRBJ1-2 | - | TRBV6-5
TGCAGCGTTGAAGATCCGGATGCCGGGACAGCTTCACCCCTCCACTTT | CSVEDPDAGTASPLHF | - | TRBJ1-6 | TRBD1 | TRBV29-1
TGTGCCAGCAGCATCTTCCAGGGGGCTAGCAATCAGCCCCAGCATTTT | CASSIFQGASNQPQHF | many | TRBJ1-5 | TRBD1 | TRBV2
TGCGCCAGCAGCCAAGATCAACGACAGGGGATCACCGGGGAGCTGTTTTTT | CASSQDQRQGITGELFF | - | TRBJ2-2 | TRBD1 | TRBV4-3
TGTGCCAGCAGCCCACGACAGGGCGGCAATCAGCCCCAGCATTTT | CASSPRQGGNQPQHF | - | TRBJ1-5 | TRBD1 | TRBV5-8
TGTGCCAGCAGCTTAGATCGGGGGGGGCCAGAAGATACGCAGTATTTT | CASSLDRGGPEDTQYF | once | TRBJ2-3 | TRBD2 | TRBV13
TGTGCCAGCAGCTTTGGGCAGGTTAATCAGCCCCAGCATTTT | CASSFGQVNQPQHF | - | TRBJ1-5 | - | TRBV7-9
TGTGCCATCAGTGACTTGGGACAGACGAACACTGAAGCTTTCTTT | CAISDLGQTNTEAFF | - | TRBJ1-1 | TRBD1 | TRBV10-3
TGTGCCAGCAGCCCAGGCTCAGGAAACACCATATATTTT | CASSPGSGNTIYF | - | TRBJ1-3 | - | TRBV11-3
TGTGCCAGCTCACCCGGGACATGGGGCTACACCTTC | CASSPGTWGYTF | - | TRBJ1-2 | - | TRBV18
TGTGCCAGTAGTATAGGAGGGGGCGACTACTATGGCTACACCTTC | CASSIGGGDYYGYTF | - | TRBJ1-2 | TRBD1 | TRBV19
TGTGCCAGCAGCGCCGACAGGGGGGGGAACACTGAAGCTTTCTTT | CASSADRGGNTEAFF | - | TRBJ1-1 | TRBD1 | TRBV9
TGTGCCAGAAGCTTGGCGAGGGGAAACACCATATATTTT | CARSLARGNTIYF | - | TRBJ1-3 | - | TRBV5-3
TGTGCCAACAAGGGGGGGCGGATGGAGACCCAGTACTTC | CANKGGRMETQYF | - | TRBJ2-5 | - | TRBV2
TGCGCCAGCAGCCAAAGGGACACCGCCTACGAGCAGTACTTC | CASSQRDTAYEQYF | - | TRBJ2-7 | - | TRBV5-1
TGTGCCAGCAGTTTATCTAGCGGGGTTGGGGCCAACGTCCTGACTTTC | CASSLSSGVGANVLTF | once | TRBJ2-6 | TRBD2 | TRBV27
TGTGCCAGTAGTATAGCCGGCGGGTTACACATGAACACTGAAGCTTTCTTT | CASSIAGGLHMNTEAFF | - | TRBJ1-1 | - | TRBV19
TGTGCCACCAGCAGAGATCAAAAGAGCTATAATTCACCCCTCCACTTT | CATSRDQKSYNSPLHF | - | TRBJ1-6 | - | TRBV15
TGTGCCAGCAGTGACCCGCCGACAGGCTTATATGGCTACACCTTC | CASSDPPTGLYGYTF | - | TRBJ1-2 | - | TRBV6-1
TGTGCCAGCAGCTCTGGGACAGGGGGCTATGGCTACACCTTC | CASSSGTGGYGYTF | - | TRBJ1-2 | TRBD1 | TRBV7-8
TGTGCCAGCAGCCAAGGGACAGGGGGGCTCTATGGCTACACCTTC | CASSQGTGGLYGYTF | - | TRBJ1-2 | TRBD1 | TRBV7-2
TGTGCCAGCAGCCCTGAGGGATTTGCCTACGAGCAGTACTTC | CASSPEGFAYEQYF | - | TRBJ2-7 | - | TRBV5-4
TGTGCCTGGAGGGGCTCTGCGTACAATGAGCAGTTCTTC | CAWRGSAYNEQFF | - | TRBJ2-1 | - | TRBV30
TGTGCCAGCAGCTTCCAGACTAGCCCCACAGATACGCAGTATTTT | CASSFQTSPTDTQYF | - | TRBJ2-3 | TRBD2 | TRBV7-3
TGTGCCAGCAAACAACCCTTAAGCACAGATACGCAGTATTTT | CASKQPLSTDTQYF | - | TRBJ2-3 | - | TRBV28
TGTGCCATCACGGAGGGCGCAGTTAGGACTGAAGCTTTCTTT | CAITEGAVRTEAFF | - | TRBJ1-1 | - | TRBV10-3
TGTGCCAGCAGTTTCTCGGGACTAGCGGGAAAAGAGACCCAGTACTTC | CASSFSGLAGKETQYF | - | TRBJ2-5 | TRBD2 | TRBV6-5
TGTGCCAGCAGCCCCCGGTACAGGGAGCGTCAGCAAAGAAGGTCGGGAGAGACCCAGTACTTC | CASSPRYRERQQRRSGETQYF | - | TRBJ2-5 | - | TRBV14
TGTGCCAGCAGTTTGACAGGGAAGGATTCACCCCTCCACTTT | CASSLTGKDSPLHF | - | TRBJ1-6 | TRBD1 | TRBV27
TGTGCCAGCAGCCCCGGACTAGCGGGGTACAATGAGCAGTTCTTC | CASSPGLAGYNEQFF | - | TRBJ2-1 | TRBD2 | TRBV6-5
TGTGCCAGCTTGGCAGGGGTGGGGAACACTGAAGCTTTCTTT | CASLAGVGNTEAFF | - | TRBJ1-1 | - | TRBV6-5
TGTGCCAGCAGTGACCCCCGCGGGGGGGAGGATGAGCAGTTCTTC | CASSDPRGGEDEQFF | - | TRBJ2-1 | TRBD2 | TRBV2
TGTGCCAGCAGCCCCCGGGGGACCCCCTACGAGCAGTACTTC | CASSPRGTPYEQYF | - | TRBJ2-7 | - | TRBV5-4
TGTGCCAGCAGTGTGCGGCGGGGACAGGGTCTCGACGAGCAGTACTTC | CASSVRRGQGLDEQYF | - | TRBJ2-7 | TRBD1 | TRBV27
TGTGCTAGCAGCTTGACAGGGGGAGATACGCAGTATTTT | CASSLTGGDTQYF | - | TRBJ2-3 | TRBD1 | TRBV7-7